One sample yielded the 4 T cell receptor beta chains listed below, sequenced in a study of T cells in Graves' hyperthyroidism and ophthalmopathy. Researchers amplified the TCR beta CDR3 regions from RNA transcripts. An initial round of RT-PCR targeting the TCR CDR3 relied on the HTBI primer set. TCRdb re-derived calls from the multiplex PCR reads in MiXCR, one entry per CDR3 protein. The repertoire holds 400,000 to 600,000 distinct CDR3 sequences, about 15% seen once, with 29% in the top ten. Sequenced: blood. The receptor source for this set is a young woman with Graves' ophthalmopathy.

The chain links TRBV20-1 to TRBJ1-6, with TRBD1 matching 7 bases. CDR3 length: 15 residues. Germline CDR1 reads DFQATT; CDR2 reads SNEGSKA (reference sequence). The V segment lost 3 bases and the J segment 4 bases; nucleotides outside the gene matches: 6. The CDR3 here is CSASGTAQYNSPLHF. As DNA, the CDR3 is TGCAGTGCTAGCGGGACAGCCCAGTATAATTCACCCCTCCACTTT.

This clonotype was seen at least ten times. The chain joins TRBV20-1 to TRBJ1-1, with D hard to call. V was cut by 0 bases and J by 5 bases, with 10 bases left in between. Germline V gene data show CDR1 as DFQATT and CDR2 as SNEGSKA (reference sequence). The CDR3 sequence is 13 residues long. The CDR3 DNA is TGCAGTGCTAGAGATGTGAGGAAAACTGAAGCTTTCTTT. Residues: CSARDVRKTEAFF.

This clonotype was observed at least ten times. The V and J genes are TRBV28 and TRBJ1-2; 7 bases are shared with TRBD1. This CDR3 comprises 14 residues. CDR1 and CDR2 (germline): MDHEN, SYDVKM. Trimming at V came to 4 bases and at J to 4 bases, leaving 6 bases not matched to a gene. In DNA, the CDR3 is TGTGCCAGCAGTTCGCCGACAGGGTTCTATGGCTACACCTTC. It yields the protein CASSSPTGFYGYTF.

This clonotype appeared many times. This chain links TRBV11-2 with TRBJ1-2; a possible D gene is TRBD1 (6 bases). The CDR3 is made up of 15 amino acids. V was trimmed by 1 base and J by 4 bases, leaving 13 bases between them. CDR1 is SGHAT, CDR2 FQNNGV, per germline. CDR3 bases: TGTGCCAGCAGCTTAGCCCTGGTAGGGGGCTATGGCTACACCTTC. Translated: CASSLALVGGYGYTF.